The 26 T cell receptor beta chains presented below share a single source sample, sequenced in a study of cytomegalovirus exposure and HLA in healthy donors. 60 Vbeta and 13 Jbeta primers were used in PCR. Using immunoSEQ multiplex PCR, the repertoire was profiled, and TCRdb retains in-frame clones only, with some absent. In the table there are 90,000 or so clones, approximately 80% of which are singletons. Sequenced sample: PBMCs. The receptor source for this set is a young man in good health and CMV-seropositive.

The rearrangement links TRBV7-9 to TRBJ1-5; 12 bases are shared with TRBD1. CDR3 length equals 13 residues. Germline trimming cut 6 bases from V and 6 bases from J; bases unmatched to any gene: 0. The V gene's germline CDR1 is SEHNR and CDR2 FQNEAQ (reference sequence). The CDR3 DNA follows: TGTGCCAGCAGGGGACAGGGGGCTCAGCCCCAGCATTTT. This gives the protein CASRGQGAQPQHF.

This chain joins TRBV15 and TRBJ2-1; 8 nucleotides match TRBD2. The junction had 5 bases not matched to a gene; V was cut back by 6 bases and J by 4 bases. The CDR3 consists of 14 residues. Germline values: CDR1 LNHNV, CDR2 YYDKDF (reference sequence). The CDR3 sequence: CATSNERGYNEQFF. In DNA form, the CDR3 reads TGTGCCACCAGTAACGAGCGGGGGTACAATGAGCAGTTCTTC.

The V gene is TRBV28, the J gene TRBJ2-7; 7 bases fit TRBD1. The CDR3 is 14 amino acids. Per germline, CDR1 MDHEN and CDR2 SYDVKM. Trimming cost V 1 base and J 3 bases; bases outside gene matches: 3. The CDR3 loop is CASSLSGQSYEQYF. DNA of the CDR3: TGTGCCAGCAGTTTATCGGGACAGAGCTACGAGCAGTACTTC. The variable domain in full, completed from reference TRBV28 and TRBJ2-7, reads DVKVTQSSRYLVKRTGEKVFLECVQDMDHENMFWYRQDPGLGLRLIYFSYDVKMKEKGDIPEGYSVSREKKERFSLILESASTNQTSMYLCASSLSGQSYEQYFGPGTRLTVT.

The V and J genes are TRBV29-1 and TRBJ2-1; TRBD1 is a possible D gene (5 bases). Germline CDR1 and CDR2: SQVTM and ANQGSEA. Trimming shortened V by 6 bases and J by 8 bases, and 20 bases separated the two germline ends. The CDR3 is 14 amino acids. The DNA for the CDR3 is TGCAGCGTGAGACGCGTCGTTGGACAAGATGAGCAGTTCTTC. It codes for CSVRRVVGQDEQFF.

The gene calls are TRBV10-3 and TRBJ1-5, with D tentatively TRBD1 (6 bases). V lost 0 bases to trimming and J lost 3 bases, with 12 bases between them. Germline V lookup: CDR1 ENHRY, CDR2 SYGVKD. The CDR3 spans 16 residues. In DNA form, the CDR3 reads TGTGCCATCAGTGAGTCGACGACAGGCCTCAATCAGCCCCAGCATTTT. This gives the protein CAISESTTGLNQPQHF.

The CDR3 DNA reads as TGTGCCAGCAGTGTCTCGGACAGGGCGGAGACCCAGTACTTC. This encodes CASSVSDRAETQYF. The rearrangement uses TRBV6-1 and TRBJ2-5, with 8 nucleotides matching TRBD1. V lost 4 bases to trimming and J lost 5 bases; unmatched junction nucleotides: 6. The CDR3 sequence is 14 residues long. Looked up from germline, CDR1 is MNHNS and CDR2 is SASEGT.

This clone was found a few times. The chain combines TRBV30 with TRBJ2-5; 7 nucleotides agree with TRBD1. The CDR3 contains 15 residues. CDR1 and CDR2 from the germline V gene are GTSNPN and SVGIG (reference sequence). The J segment lost 3 bases and the V segment lost 2 bases, leaving 9 bases of the junction unmatched. This chain's CDR3 is CAWSPRDRVKETQYF. The CDR3 coding sequence is TGTGCCTGGAGTCCCCGAGACAGGGTTAAAGAGACCCAGTACTTC.

This clone occurred a few times. This chain's CDR3 is CASSYSMSGMDYEQYF. The CDR3 DNA reads TGTGCCAGCAGTTACTCGATGTCAGGGATGGACTACGAGCAGTACTTC. The chain links TRBV6-6 to TRBJ2-7; a weak D match, TRBD1 (5 bases). CDR1 and CDR2 (germline): MNHNY, SVGAGI (reference sequence). Trimming stripped 0 bases from V and 3 bases from J, with 15 bases between. CDR3 length: 16 amino acids.

J is TRBJ2-7 and V is TRBV4-1; 12 positions agree with TRBD1. V dropped 3 bases and J dropped 5; count of bases not matched to a gene: 5. The CDR3 spans 15 residues. From germline, CDR1 is MGHRA and CDR2 YSYEKL. The CDR3 DNA sequence: TGCGCCAGCAGCCAGCCGGGACAGGGGGCCCACGAGCAGTACTTC. As protein: CASSQPGQGAHEQYF.

The chain joins TRBV11-2 to TRBJ2-7; no definite D call. Germline CDR1 is SGHAT and CDR2 is FQNNGV. Trimming cost V 4 bases and J 3 bases, with 4 bases left between them. This CDR3 is 11 amino acids long. In DNA, the CDR3 is TGTGCCAGCAGCTGGAGCTACGAGCAGTACTTC. Its translation: CASSWSYEQYF. The entire variable domain, with the rest obtained from reference TRBV11-2 and TRBJ2-7, is as follows: EAGVAQSPRYKIIEKRQSVAFWCNPISGHATLYWYQQILGQGPKLLIQFQNNGVVDDSQLPKDRFSAERLKGVDSTLKIQPAKLEDSAVYLCASSWSYEQYFGPGTRLTVT.

The rearrangement joins TRBV7-2 to TRBJ2-3; TRBD2 matches at 8 bases. CDR3 length equals 14 residues. Germline V gives CDR1 SGHTA, CDR2 FQGNSA. Trimming took 2 bases from V and 5 from J; bases not matched to a gene: 3. CDR3 bases: TGTGCCAGCAGCTTAACGAGCGGGAGAGATACGCAGTATTTT. Amino acid sequence: CASSLTSGRDTQYF. The whole variable domain, filled in from reference TRBV7-2 and TRBJ2-3, reads GAGVSQSPSNKVTEKGKDVELRCDPISGHTALYWYRQSLGQGLEFLIYFQGNSAPDKSGLPSDRFSAERTGGSVSTLTIQRTQQEDSAVYLCASSLTSGRDTQYFGPGTRLTVL.

The CDR3 DNA follows: TGTGCCTGGCTTCGGAGAATGAACACTGAAGCTTTCTTT. This codes for CAWLRRMNTEAFF. The chain recombines TRBV30 with TRBJ1-1; D is unresolved. Between the trimmed V and J ends, which lost 5 bases and 0 bases, there was a span of 10 bases. This CDR3 has 13 amino acids. The germline V gene encodes CDR1 GTSNPN and CDR2 SVGIG (reference sequence).

The V gene is TRBV2, the J gene TRBJ1-5, with 11 positions matching TRBD1. The V segment lost 5 bases and the J segment 2 bases; nucleotides outside the gene matches: 11. CDR3 length: 18 amino acids. The germline V gene encodes CDR1 SNHLY and CDR2 FYNNEI. The DNA of the CDR3 is TGTGCCAGCAGTTCCGGGGGGACAGGGGGTGTGGGCAATCAGCCCCAGCATTTT. It is translated as CASSSGGTGGVGNQPQHF.

The V and J genes are TRBV7-2 and TRBJ2-2; no firm D call. The CDR3 has 15 amino acids. The V end was cut by 1 base, the J end by 3 bases, with 9 bases between. CDR1 is SGHTA, CDR2 FQGNSA, per germline. This chain's CDR3 is CASSLVTAYTGELFF. CDR3 in DNA: TGTGCCAGCAGCTTAGTAACAGCATACACCGGGGAGCTGTTTTTT.

The chain's CDR3 is CASSLEGLATYEQYF. For the CDR3, the DNA is TGTGCCAGCAGCTTGGAGGGACTAGCTACCTACGAGCAGTACTTC. The chain links TRBV5-5 to TRBJ2-7, with TRBD2 identical over 9 bases. CDR1 SGHKS and CDR2 YYEKEE come from the germline V gene (reference sequence). This CDR3 has 15 amino acids. Trimming cost V 0 bases and J 2 bases; bases outside gene matches: 3.

The J gene is TRBJ2-1, the V gene TRBV4-1; a weak D match, TRBD1 (6 bases). Germline CDR1 and CDR2: MGHRA and YSYEKL. This CDR3 is 16 amino acids long. Trimming shortened V by 1 base and J by 2 bases, and 12 bases separated the two germline ends. This CDR3 reads CASSQAAGATYNEQFF. The DNA for the CDR3 is TGCGCCAGCAGCCAAGCCGCAGGGGCAACCTACAATGAGCAGTTCTTC.

On this clone itself: At the DNA level, this CDR3 is encoded by other sequences in the same sample as well. The V call is TRBV18, the J call TRBJ2-1, with a possible D match to TRBD1 (6 bases). This CDR3 region has 16 residues. Looked up from germline, CDR1 is KGHSH and CDR2 is LQKENI. V lost 0 bases, J lost 3 bases, and 12 bases lay in between. CDR3 amino acids: CASSPPWQTGYNEQFF. The CDR3 DNA follows: TGTGCCAGCTCACCACCTTGGCAGACAGGCTACAATGAGCAGTTCTTC. The whole variable domain, remainder taken from reference TRBV18 and TRBJ2-1, is NAGVMQNPRHLVRRRGQEARLRCSPMKGHSHVYWYRQLPEEGLKFMVYLQKENIIDESGMPKERFSAEFPKEGPSILRIQQVVRGDSAAYFCASSPPWQTGYNEQFFGPGTRLTVL.

This clone was picked up one time. This chain uses TRBV28 with TRBJ2-6; D unclear. The CDR3 length is 16 residues. Trimming took off 7 bases at V and 1 base at J, with 14 bases between the two ends. The germline gives CDR1 MDHEN, CDR2 SYDVKM. This CDR3 is CASNQPPGSGANVLTF. Here the CDR3 DNA reads TGTGCCAGCAACCAACCCCCGGGTTCTGGGGCCAACGTCCTGACTTTC.

V is TRBV6-4 and J is TRBJ2-2; TRBD2 might be the D (6 bases). V was shortened by 6 bases and J by 2 bases, with 10 bases between the two germline ends. This CDR3 region has 14 residues. Germline lookup yields CDR1 MRHNA and CDR2 SNTAGT. The CDR3, as DNA: TGTGCCAGCAGAGCAGGGACTAACACCGGGGAGCTGTTTTTT. This translates into CASRAGTNTGELFF.

The CDR3: CASTFYRDIYPNTGELFF. CDR3 nucleotide sequence: TGTGCCAGCACATTCTACAGGGACATCTACCCGAACACCGGGGAGCTGTTTTTT. The chain combines TRBV28 with TRBJ2-2; TRBD1 might be the D (6 bases). With 7 bases removed from V and 0 bases from J, the gap between germline ends came to 21 bases. The germline V gene encodes CDR1 MDHEN and CDR2 SYDVKM. This CDR3 region has 18 residues. The whole variable domain, filled in from reference TRBV28 and TRBJ2-2, reads DVKVTQSSRYLVKRTGEKVFLECVQDMDHENMFWYRQDPGLGLRLIYFSYDVKMKEKGDIPEGYSVSREKKERFSLILESASTNQTSMYLCASTFYRDIYPNTGELFFGEGSRLTVL.

CDR3 DNA: TGTGCCAGCAGCTTGACCCCACCAAGCGGGGGGACTAGCACAGATACGCAGTATTTT. Encoded protein: CASSLTPPSGGTSTDTQYF. The rearrangement uses TRBV7-9 and TRBJ2-3, with TRBD2 matching over 9 bases. Losses at the gene ends were 3 bases for V and 0 bases for J; bases not matched to a gene: 13. The CDR3 totals 19 residues. CDR1 SEHNR and CDR2 FQNEAQ come from the germline V gene (reference sequence).

This chain connects TRBV4-1 to TRBJ2-5; 12 positions agree with TRBD1. The J call is uncertain, as TRBJ2-7 better fits the DNA end. The CDR3 runs 15 residues. The germline V gene has CDR1 MGHRA and CDR2 YSYEKL. The chain's CDR3 is CASSQPGQGAHEQYF. As DNA, the CDR3 is TGCGCCAGCAGCCAGCCGGGACAGGGGGCCCACGAGCAGTACTTC.

The V gene is TRBV7-8, the J gene TRBJ2-1, with TRBD2 identical over 11 bases. This CDR3 is built from 16 residues. Germline CDR1 and CDR2: SGHVS and FQNEAQ. V lost 2 bases and J lost 7; bases outside the gene matches: 7. The chain's CDR3 is CASSLRSGRAQNEQFF. DNA of the CDR3: TGTGCCAGCAGCTTACGTAGCGGGAGGGCCCAGAATGAGCAGTTCTTC.

The rearrangement links TRBV6-1 to TRBJ1-5; D is ambiguous. The CDR3 spans 14 residues. Looked up from germline, CDR1 is MNHNS and CDR2 is SASEGT. Trimming cost V 5 bases and J 4 bases, with 12 bases left between them. The DNA for the CDR3 is TGTGCCAGCAGTAGACTGAGTATAAATCAGCCCCAGCATTTT. It encodes CASSRLSINQPQHF.

This sequence joins TRBV6-5 and TRBJ2-2; the match to TRBD1 covers 8 bases. From germline, CDR1 is MNHEY and CDR2 SVGAGI. Losses at the gene ends were 0 bases for V and 5 bases for J; bases not matched to a gene: 5. The CDR3 sequence is 16 residues long. CDR3: CASSYSQGAVTGELFF. The CDR3 coding sequence is TGTGCCAGCAGTTACTCGCAGGGGGCAGTAACCGGGGAGCTGTTTTTT.

This rearrangement joins TRBV5-6 to TRBJ1-6; D is undetermined. CDR3 length: 14 residues. Looked up from germline, CDR1 is SGHDT and CDR2 is YYEEEE. V was trimmed by 0 bases and J by 7 bases, leaving 8 bases between them. The CDR3: CASSLAGGNSPLHF. For the CDR3, the DNA is TGTGCCAGCAGCTTGGCAGGTGGGAATTCACCCCTCCACTTT.